This T cell receptor beta chain was identified during a study of blood T cell repertoires in COVID-19. Overall study: From the United States, Italy and Spain came samples of acute and convalescent COVID-19.

Original analysis: Estimates of nucleated cell counts were drawn from the amplification of reference gene primers. TCRdb keeps only in-frame clones here, not all; method: immunoSEQ multiplex PCR. V and J calls and clone size are as listed in that table; D and trimming were resolved from the DNA. The sample contains about 210,000 clones, around 89% of which appear only once. Germline V gene sequence: CDR1 LGHNA, CDR2 YNFKEQ. This CDR3 comprises 14 residues. Deletions cut 0 bases from V and 3 bases from J, with 6 bases between. Sequencing was carried out using peripheral blood. The rearrangement uses TRBV4-2 and TRBJ1-3; D remains ambiguous. The receptor comes from a man between 65 and 85 years old with acute or convalescent COVID-19. The CDR3 loop is CASSQDQYGNTIYF. As DNA, the CDR3 is TGTGCCAGCAGCCAAGATCAGTATGGAAACACCATATATTTT.